The sequence of this T cell receptor (beta chain) was determined in a study of regulatory T cells in long-lasting Graves disease. Time point described: newly diagnosed GD, antithyroid drugs for less than 3 months. The TCR library was made from RNA extracted from PBMCs. This clonotype was seen a few times. Through Arm-PCR of CDR3 regions and iRepertoire HTBI primers, TCR beta libraries were built. MiXCR, run by TCRdb on the multiplex PCR reads, gives a single entry per CDR3 protein. The sample yields approximately 470,000 distinct CDR3 sequences, around 16% seen once. This CDR3 comprises 15 residues. Germline trimming cut 4 bases from V and 1 base from J; bases unmatched to any gene: 5. CDR1 is SEHNR, CDR2 FQNEAQ, per germline (reference sequence). This sample was also put to use in a study of T cells in Graves' hyperthyroidism and ophthalmopathy.

This clonotype was obtained from a middle-aged man with Graves disease. The sequencing here drew on peripheral blood mononuclear cells (PBMCs), taken at new diagnosis, from a patient treated with antithyroid drugs. The rearrangement links TRBV7-9 to TRBJ1-1; 8 bases are shared with TRBD1. The CDR3 region is CASSSPGTGNTEAFF. DNA of the CDR3: TGTGCCAGCAGCTCCCCCGGGACAGGGAACACTGAAGCTTTCTTT.